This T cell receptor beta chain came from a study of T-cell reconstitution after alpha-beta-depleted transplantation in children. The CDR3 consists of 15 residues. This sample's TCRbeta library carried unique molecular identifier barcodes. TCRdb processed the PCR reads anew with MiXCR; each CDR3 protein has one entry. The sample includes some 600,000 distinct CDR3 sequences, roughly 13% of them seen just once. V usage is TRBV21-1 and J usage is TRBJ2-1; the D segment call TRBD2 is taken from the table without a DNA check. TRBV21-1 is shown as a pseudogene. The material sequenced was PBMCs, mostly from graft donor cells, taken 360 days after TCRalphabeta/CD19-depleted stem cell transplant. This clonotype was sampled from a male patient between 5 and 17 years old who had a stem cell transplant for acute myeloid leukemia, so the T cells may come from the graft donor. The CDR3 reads CASSPRDSTVNEQFF. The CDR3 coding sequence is TGTGCCAGCAGCCCCCGGGACTCGACCGTGAATGAGCAGTTCTTC.